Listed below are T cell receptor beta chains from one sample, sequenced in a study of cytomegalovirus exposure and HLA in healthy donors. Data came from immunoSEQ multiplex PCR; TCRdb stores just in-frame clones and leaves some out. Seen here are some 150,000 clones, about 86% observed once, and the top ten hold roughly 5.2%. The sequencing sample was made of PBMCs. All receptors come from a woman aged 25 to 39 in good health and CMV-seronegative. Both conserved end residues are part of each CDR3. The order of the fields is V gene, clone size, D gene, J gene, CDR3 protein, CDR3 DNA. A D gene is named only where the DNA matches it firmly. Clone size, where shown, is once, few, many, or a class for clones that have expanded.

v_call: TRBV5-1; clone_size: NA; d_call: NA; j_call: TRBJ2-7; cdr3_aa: CASSLEGEGSYEQYF; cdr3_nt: TGCGCCAGCAGCTTGGAAGGCGAGGGTTCCTACGAGCAGTACTTC
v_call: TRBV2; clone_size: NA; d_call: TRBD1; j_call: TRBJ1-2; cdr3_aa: CASSDRQGGYTF; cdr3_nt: TGTGCCAGCAGCGATAGACAGGGCGGCTACACCTTC
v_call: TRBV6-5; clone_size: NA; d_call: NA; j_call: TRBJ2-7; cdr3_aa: CASSRGRQAYEQYF; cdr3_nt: TGTGCCAGCAGCCGAGGGCGGCAGGCCTACGAGCAGTACTTC
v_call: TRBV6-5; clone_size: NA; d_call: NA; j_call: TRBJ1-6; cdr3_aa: CASSYSGNSPLHF; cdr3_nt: TGTGCCAGCAGTTACTCCGGGAATTCACCCCTCCACTTT
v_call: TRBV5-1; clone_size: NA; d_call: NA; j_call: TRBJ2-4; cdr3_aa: CASSLDATDGNIQYF; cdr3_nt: TGCGCCAGCAGCTTGGACGCGACAGATGGAAACATTCAGTACTTC
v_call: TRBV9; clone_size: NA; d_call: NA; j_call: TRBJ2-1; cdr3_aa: CASSVGQADNEQFF; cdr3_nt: TGTGCCAGCAGCGTAGGGCAGGCAGACAATGAGCAGTTCTTC
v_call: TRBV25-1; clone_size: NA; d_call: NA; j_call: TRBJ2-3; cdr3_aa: CASSVTSHTDTQYF; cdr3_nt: TGTGCCAGCAGTGTCACCTCACACACAGATACGCAGTATTTT
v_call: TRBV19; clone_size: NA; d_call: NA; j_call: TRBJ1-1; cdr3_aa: CASRRGKLMNTEAFF; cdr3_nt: TGTGCCAGTAGGCGAGGGAAATTAATGAACACTGAAGCTTTCTTT
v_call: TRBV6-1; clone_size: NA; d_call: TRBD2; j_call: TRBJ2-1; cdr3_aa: CASSAGTSLSGSYNEQFF; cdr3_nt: TGTGCCAGCAGTGCCGGGACTAGTTTATCGGGCTCCTACAATGAGCAGTTCTTC
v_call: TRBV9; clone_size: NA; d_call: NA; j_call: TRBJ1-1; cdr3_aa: CASSVAGGDTEAFF; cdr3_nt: TGTGCCAGCAGCGTAGCTGGGGGGGACACTGAAGCTTTCTTT
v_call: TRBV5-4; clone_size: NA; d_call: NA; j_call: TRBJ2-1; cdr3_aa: CASSLGASYEQFF; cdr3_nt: TGTGCCAGCAGCTTGGGGGCGTCATATGAGCAGTTCTTC
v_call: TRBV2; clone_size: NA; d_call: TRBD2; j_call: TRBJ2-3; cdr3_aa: CASGGGTSTDTQYF; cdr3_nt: TGTGCCAGCGGGGGGGGGACTAGCACAGATACGCAGTATTTT
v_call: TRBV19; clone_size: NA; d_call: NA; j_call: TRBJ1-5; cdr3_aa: CASSPPGEVEQPQHF; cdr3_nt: TGTGCCAGTAGTCCCCCTGGGGAGGTAGAACAGCCCCAGCATTTT
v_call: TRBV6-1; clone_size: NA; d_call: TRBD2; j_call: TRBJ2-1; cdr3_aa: CASSDAETGLADTYNEQFF; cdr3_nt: TGTGCCAGCAGTGATGCGGAGACGGGACTAGCGGACACCTACAATGAGCAGTTCTTC
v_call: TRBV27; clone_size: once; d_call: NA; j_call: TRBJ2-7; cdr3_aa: CASSFNRAYEQYF; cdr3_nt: TGTGCCAGCAGTTTTAACAGAGCCTACGAGCAGTACTTC
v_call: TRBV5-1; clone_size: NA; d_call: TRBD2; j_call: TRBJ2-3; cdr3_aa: CASSLVGTSGTRTDTQYF; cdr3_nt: TGCGCCAGCAGCTTGGTTGGGACTAGCGGGACCCGCACAGATACGCAGTATTTT
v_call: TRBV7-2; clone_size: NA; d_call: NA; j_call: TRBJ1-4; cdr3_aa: CASSLRGTTNEKLFF; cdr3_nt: TGTGCCAGCAGCTTAAGGGGAACAACTAATGAAAAACTGTTTTTT
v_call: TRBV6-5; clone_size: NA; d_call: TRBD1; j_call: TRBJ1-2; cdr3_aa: CASSYGTGQGHSYTF; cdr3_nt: TGTGCCAGCAGTTACGGCACGGGACAGGGTCATAGCTACACCTTC
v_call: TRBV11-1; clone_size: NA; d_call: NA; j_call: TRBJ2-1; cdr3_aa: CASRPGVNRYNEQFF; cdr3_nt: TGTGCCAGCAGGCCGGGGGTTAATCGATACAATGAGCAGTTCTTC
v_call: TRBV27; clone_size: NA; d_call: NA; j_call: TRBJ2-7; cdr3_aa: CASSASPASPYEQYF; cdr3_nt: TGTGCCAGCAGTGCCTCCCCGGCTAGCCCGTACGAGCAGTACTTC
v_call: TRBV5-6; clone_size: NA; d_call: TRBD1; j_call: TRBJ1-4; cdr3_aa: CASSLFGFGQGANEKLFF; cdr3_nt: TGTGCCAGCAGCTTGTTTGGTTTTGGACAGGGGGCTAATGAAAAACTGTTTTTT
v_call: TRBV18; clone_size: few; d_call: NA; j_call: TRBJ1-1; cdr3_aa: CASSPGQNTEAFF; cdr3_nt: TGTGCCAGCTCACCGGGACAGAACACTGAAGCTTTCTTT
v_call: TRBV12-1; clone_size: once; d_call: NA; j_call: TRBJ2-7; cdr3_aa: CASSFPDTSSYEQYF; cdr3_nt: TGTGCCAGCAGCTTTCCTGACACCAGCTCCTACGAGCAGTACTTC
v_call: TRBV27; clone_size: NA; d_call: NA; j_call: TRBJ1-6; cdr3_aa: CASSLVGSSYNSPLHF; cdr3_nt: TGTGCCAGCAGTTTAGTGGGGAGCTCCTATAATTCACCCCTCCACTTT
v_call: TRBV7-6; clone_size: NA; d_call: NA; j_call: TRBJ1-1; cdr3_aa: CASSLIDSPLNTEAFF; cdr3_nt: TGTGCCAGCAGCTTAATAGACAGTCCTTTGAACACTGAAGCTTTCTTT
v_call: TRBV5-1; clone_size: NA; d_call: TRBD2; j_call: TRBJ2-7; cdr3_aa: CASSRGLAGAAGYEQYF; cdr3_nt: TGCGCCAGCAGTCGTGGACTAGCGGGGGCCGCGGGCTACGAGCAGTACTTC
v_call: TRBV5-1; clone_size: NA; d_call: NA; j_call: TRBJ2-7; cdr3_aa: CASSAGDEQYF; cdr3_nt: TGCGCCAGCTCGGCCGGGGACGAGCAGTACTTC
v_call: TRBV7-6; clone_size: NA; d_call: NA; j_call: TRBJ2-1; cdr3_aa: CASSLDRYNEQFF; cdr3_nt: TGTGCCAGCAGCTTAGACCGGTACAATGAGCAGTTCTTC
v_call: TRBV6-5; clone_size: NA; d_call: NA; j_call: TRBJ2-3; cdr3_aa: CASSSSWDTQYF; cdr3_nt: TGTGCCAGCAGTAGTAGTTGGGATACGCAGTATTTT
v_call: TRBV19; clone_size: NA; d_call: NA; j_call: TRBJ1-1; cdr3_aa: CASSIARSWNTEAFF; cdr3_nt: TGTGCCAGTAGTATCGCCAGGTCCTGGAACACTGAAGCTTTCTTT
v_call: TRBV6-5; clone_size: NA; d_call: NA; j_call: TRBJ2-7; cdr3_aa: CASRGTGEREQYF; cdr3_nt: TGTGCCAGCAGGGGGACGGGGGAACGGGAGCAGTACTTC